The entry below describes one TCR beta chain. Antigen unknown. The method was immunoSEQ multiplex PCR; TCRdb's version includes in-frame clones alone and lacks a portion of them. The repertoire has fewer than 2.5 million clones, approximately 93% of them found once; the top ten carry about 0.38%. Adults of Caucasian background living in Nashville, Tennessee made up all donors. CD4+ cells were split into CD45RA+ naive and CD45RA-negative memory subsets. CDR1 and CDR2 from the germline V gene are LNHDA and SQIVND (reference sequence). V was clipped by 7 bases and J by 5 bases; unmatched bases: 8. This CDR3 region has 14 residues. This sample was included in a study of shared clonotypes between healthy human individuals. Study details: The plates for each donor numbered three CD4 naive, three CD4 memory, two CD8 naive and one CD8 memory. General study findings and limits: Relative to memory subsets, naive subsets generally showed larger estimated richness.

The material sequenced was naive CD4+ T cells from PBMCs. Subset described: CD45RA+ positively selected. The source of this sequence is a young man in good health. Some clones in this sample may be carry-over from other donors' samples. The rearrangement joins TRBV19 to TRBJ1-2, with TRBD1 identical over 9 bases. CDR3 residues: CASTQQGASYGYTF. The CDR3 coding sequence is TGTGCCAGTACCCAACAGGGGGCGTCATATGGCTACACCTTC.